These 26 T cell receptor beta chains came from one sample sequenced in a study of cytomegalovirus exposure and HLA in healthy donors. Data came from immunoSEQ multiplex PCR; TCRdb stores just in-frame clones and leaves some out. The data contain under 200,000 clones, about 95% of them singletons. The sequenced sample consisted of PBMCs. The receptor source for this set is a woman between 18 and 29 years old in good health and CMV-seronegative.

In DNA, the CDR3 is TGTGCCAGCTCCCTCCAGGGGGGCACTGAAGCTTTCTTT. Its protein product is CASSLQGGTEAFF. The V and J genes are TRBV18 and TRBJ1-1; TRBD1 agrees at 7 bases. Germline loops: CDR1 KGHSH, CDR2 LQKENI. CDR3 length: 13 residues. Unmatched junction bases numbered 5, after V lost 6 bases and J lost 4 bases.

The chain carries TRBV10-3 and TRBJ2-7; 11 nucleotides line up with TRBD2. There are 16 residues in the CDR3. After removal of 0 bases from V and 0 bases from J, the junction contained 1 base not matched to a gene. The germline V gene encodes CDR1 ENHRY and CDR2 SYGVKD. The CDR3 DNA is TGTGCCATCAGTGAGTCGACTAGCGGGGACTCCTACGAGCAGTACTTC. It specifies CAISESTSGDSYEQYF.

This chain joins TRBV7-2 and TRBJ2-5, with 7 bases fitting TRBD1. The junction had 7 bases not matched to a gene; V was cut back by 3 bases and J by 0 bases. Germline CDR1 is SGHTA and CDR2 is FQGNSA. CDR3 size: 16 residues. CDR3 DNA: TGTGCCAGCAGCTTTAGGGGACAGACGTACCAAGAGACCCAGTACTTC. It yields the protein CASSFRGQTYQETQYF.

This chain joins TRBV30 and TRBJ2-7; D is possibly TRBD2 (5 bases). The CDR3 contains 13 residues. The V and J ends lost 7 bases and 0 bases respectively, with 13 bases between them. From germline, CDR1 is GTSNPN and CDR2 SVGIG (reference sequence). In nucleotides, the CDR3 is TGTGCCTTTGAGACTATGAGCTCCTACGAGCAGTACTTC. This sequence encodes CAFETMSSYEQYF.

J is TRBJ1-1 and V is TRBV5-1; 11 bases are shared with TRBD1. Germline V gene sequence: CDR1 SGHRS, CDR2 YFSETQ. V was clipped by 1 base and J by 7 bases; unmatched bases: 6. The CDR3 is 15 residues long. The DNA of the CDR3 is TGCGCCAGCAGCTTGACGGACAGGGGGCAGGATGAAGCTTTCTTT. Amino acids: CASSLTDRGQDEAFF.

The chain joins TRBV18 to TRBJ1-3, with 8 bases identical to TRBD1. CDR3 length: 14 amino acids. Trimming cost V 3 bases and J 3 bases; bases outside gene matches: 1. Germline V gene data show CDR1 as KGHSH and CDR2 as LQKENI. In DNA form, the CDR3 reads TGTGCCAGCTCACCGGGGACAGGTGGAAACACCATATATTTT. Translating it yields CASSPGTGGNTIYF.

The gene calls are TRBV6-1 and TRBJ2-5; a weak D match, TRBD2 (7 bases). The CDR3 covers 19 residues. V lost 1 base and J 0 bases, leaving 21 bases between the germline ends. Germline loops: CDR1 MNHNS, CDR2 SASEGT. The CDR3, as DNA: TGTGCCAGCAGTGAAGTGATGCGGCGGGGGCCCAAGGACCAAGAGACCCAGTACTTC. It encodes CASSEVMRRGPKDQETQYF.

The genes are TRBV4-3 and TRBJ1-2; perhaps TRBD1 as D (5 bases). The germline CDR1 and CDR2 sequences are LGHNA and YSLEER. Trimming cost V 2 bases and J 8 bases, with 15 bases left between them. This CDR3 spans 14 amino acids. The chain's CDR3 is CASSQPLGGGGYTF. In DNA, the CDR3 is TGCGCCAGCAGCCAACCCCTCGGGGGTGGAGGCTACACCTTC.

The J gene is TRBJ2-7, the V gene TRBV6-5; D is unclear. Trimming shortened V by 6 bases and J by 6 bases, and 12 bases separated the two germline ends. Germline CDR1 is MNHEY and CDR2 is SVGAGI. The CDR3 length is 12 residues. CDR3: CASSPHPGEQYF. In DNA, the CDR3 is TGTGCCAGCAGCCCCCACCCCGGCGAGCAGTACTTC.

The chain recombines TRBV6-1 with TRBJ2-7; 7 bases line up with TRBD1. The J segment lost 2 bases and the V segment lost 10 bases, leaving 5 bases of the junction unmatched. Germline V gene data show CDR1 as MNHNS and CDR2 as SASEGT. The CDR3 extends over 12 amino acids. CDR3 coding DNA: TGTGCCACGGAGACAGGGCCCTACGAGCAGTACTTC. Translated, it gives CATETGPYEQYF.

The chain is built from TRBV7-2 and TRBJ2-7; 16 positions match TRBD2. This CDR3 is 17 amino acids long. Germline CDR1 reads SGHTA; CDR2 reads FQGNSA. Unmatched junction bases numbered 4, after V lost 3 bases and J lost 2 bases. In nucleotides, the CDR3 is TGTGCCAGCAGCTTGGGGACTAGCGGGGGGGTTGCCTACGAGCAGTACTTC. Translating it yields CASSLGTSGGVAYEQYF.

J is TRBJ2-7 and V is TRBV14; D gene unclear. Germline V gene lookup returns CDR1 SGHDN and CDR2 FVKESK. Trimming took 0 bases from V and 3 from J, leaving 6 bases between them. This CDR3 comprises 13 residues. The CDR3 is CASSQDGGYEQYF. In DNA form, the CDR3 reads TGTGCCAGCAGCCAAGATGGCGGCTACGAGCAGTACTTC.

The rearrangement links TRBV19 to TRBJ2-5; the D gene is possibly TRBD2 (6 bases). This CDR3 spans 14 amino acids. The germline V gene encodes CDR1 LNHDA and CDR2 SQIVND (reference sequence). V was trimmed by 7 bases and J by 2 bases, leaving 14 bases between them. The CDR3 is CASKGGALQETQYF. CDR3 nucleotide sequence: TGTGCCAGTAAGGGCGGGGCCTTACAAGAGACCCAGTACTTC.

The DNA of the CDR3 is TGTGCCAGCAGTCGAAGTAGTGGAGGGGTCGGCGAGCAGTACTTC. It specifies CASSRSSGGVGEQYF. The gene calls are TRBV6-1 and TRBJ2-7, with D possibly being TRBD2 (6 bases). Trimming shortened V by 5 bases and J by 6 bases, and 20 bases separated the two germline ends. The CDR3 has 15 amino acids. The germline V gene has CDR1 MNHNS and CDR2 SASEGT.

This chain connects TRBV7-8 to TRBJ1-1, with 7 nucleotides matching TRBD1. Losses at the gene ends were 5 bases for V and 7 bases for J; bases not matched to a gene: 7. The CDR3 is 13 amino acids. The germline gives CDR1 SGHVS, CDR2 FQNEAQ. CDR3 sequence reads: CASSRNRDSEAFF. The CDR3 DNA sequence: TGTGCCAGCAGCCGGAACCGGGACAGTGAAGCTTTCTTT.

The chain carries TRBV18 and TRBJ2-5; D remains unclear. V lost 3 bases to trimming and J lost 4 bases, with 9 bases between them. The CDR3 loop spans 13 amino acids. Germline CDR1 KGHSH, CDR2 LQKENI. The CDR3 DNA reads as TGTGCCAGCTCACCGAACGTGAGAGAGACCCAGTACTTC. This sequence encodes CASSPNVRETQYF.

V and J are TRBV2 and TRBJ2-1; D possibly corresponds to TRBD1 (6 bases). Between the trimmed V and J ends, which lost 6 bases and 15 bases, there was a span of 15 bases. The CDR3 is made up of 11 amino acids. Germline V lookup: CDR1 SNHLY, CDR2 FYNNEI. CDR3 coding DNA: TGTGCCAGCAGGGGGGCGTATGAATGGTTCTTC. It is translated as CASRGAYEWFF.

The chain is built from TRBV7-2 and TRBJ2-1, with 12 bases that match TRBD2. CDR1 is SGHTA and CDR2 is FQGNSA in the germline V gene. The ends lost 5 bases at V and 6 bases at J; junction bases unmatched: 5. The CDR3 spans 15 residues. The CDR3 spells CASSPPSGGANEQFF. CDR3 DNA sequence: TGTGCCAGCAGCCCTCCTAGCGGGGGGGCCAATGAGCAGTTCTTC.

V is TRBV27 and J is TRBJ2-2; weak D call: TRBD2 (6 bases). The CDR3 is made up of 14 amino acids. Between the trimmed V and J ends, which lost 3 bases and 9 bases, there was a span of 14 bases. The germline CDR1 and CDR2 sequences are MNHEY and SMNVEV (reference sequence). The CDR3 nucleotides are TGTGCCAGCAGTTTCGTGGGGGGAAGCCGGGAGCTGTTTTTT. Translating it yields CASSFVGGSRELFF.

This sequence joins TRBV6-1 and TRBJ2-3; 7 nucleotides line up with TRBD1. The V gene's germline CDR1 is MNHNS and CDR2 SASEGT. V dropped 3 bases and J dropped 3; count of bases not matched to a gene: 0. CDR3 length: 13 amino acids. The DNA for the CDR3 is TGTGCCAGCAGTGAGGGACAGACAGATACGCAGTATTTT. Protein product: CASSEGQTDTQYF.

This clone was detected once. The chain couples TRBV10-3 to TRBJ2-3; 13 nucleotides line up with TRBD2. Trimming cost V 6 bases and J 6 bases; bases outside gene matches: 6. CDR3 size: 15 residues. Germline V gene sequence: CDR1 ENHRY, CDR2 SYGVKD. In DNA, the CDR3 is TGTGCCATCAGCACTAGCGGGGGGGCTGCGGATACGCAGTATTTT. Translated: CAISTSGGAADTQYF.

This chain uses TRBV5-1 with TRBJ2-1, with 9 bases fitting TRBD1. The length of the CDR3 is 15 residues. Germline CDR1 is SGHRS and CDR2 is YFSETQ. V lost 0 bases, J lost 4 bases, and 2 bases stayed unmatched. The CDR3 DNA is TGCGCCAGCAGCTTGGAACAGGGGGCTTACAATGAGCAGTTCTTC. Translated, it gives CASSLEQGAYNEQFF.

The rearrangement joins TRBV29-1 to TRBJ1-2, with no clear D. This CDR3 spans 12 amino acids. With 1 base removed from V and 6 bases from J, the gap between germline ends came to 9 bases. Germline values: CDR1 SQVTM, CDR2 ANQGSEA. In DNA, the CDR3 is TGCAGCGTTGAAGGTTGGGAGAATGGCTACACCTTC. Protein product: CSVEGWENGYTF.

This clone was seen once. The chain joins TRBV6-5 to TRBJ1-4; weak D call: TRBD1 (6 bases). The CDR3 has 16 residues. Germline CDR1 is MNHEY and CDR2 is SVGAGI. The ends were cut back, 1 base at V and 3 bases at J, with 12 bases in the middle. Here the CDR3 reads CASSYLITGPNEKLFF. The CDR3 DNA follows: TGTGCCAGCAGTTACTTGATTACAGGGCCTAATGAAAAACTGTTTTTT.

CDR3 nucleotide sequence: TGTGCCAGCAGCTTGGAATTACAGGGGCCACAAGAGACCCAGTACTTC. Translating it yields CASSLELQGPQETQYF. The chain links TRBV5-4 to TRBJ2-5, with 7 bases lining up with TRBD1. From germline, CDR1 is SGHNT and CDR2 YYREEE (reference sequence). V was pared by 0 bases and J by 2 bases, with 7 bases of the junction left unmatched. This CDR3 comprises 16 residues.

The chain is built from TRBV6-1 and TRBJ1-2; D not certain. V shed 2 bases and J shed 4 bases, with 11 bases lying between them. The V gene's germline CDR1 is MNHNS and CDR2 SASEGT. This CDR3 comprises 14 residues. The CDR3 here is CASSETAPPYGYTF. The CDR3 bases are TGTGCCAGCAGTGAAACAGCTCCCCCCTATGGCTACACCTTC.